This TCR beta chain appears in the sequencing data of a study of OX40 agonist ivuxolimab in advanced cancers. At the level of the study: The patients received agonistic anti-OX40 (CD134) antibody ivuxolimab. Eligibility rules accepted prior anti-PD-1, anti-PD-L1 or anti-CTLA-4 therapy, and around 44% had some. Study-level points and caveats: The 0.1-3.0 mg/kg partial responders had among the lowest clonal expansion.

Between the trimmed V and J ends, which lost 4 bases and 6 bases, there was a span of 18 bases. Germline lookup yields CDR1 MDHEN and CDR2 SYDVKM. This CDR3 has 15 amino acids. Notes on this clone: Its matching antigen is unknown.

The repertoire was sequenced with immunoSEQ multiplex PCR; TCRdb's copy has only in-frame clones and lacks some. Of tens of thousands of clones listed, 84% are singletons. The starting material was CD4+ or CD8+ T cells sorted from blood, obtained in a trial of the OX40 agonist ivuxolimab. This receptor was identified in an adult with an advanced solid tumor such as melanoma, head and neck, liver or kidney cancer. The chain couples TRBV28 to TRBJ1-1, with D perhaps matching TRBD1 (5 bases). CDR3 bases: TGTGCCAGCAGTTCGCCCGGGACGCAACGCGCTGAAGCTTTCTTT. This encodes CASSSPGTQRAEAFF.